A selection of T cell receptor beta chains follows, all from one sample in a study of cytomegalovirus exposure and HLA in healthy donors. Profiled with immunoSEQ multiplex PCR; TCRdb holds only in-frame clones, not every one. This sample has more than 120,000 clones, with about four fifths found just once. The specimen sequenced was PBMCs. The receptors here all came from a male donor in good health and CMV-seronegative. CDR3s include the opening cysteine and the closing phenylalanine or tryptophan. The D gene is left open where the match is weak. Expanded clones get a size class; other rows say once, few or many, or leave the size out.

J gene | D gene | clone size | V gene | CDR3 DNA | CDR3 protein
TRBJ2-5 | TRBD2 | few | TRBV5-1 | TGCGCCAGCAGAAGACGACCCTTAGCGGGAGGTATAGAGACCCAGTACTTC | CASRRRPLAGGIETQYF
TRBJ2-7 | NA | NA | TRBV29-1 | TGCAGCGTTGGTCGGGAGCCCGCCTACGAGCAGTACTTC | CSVGREPAYEQYF
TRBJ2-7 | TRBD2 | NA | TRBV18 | TGTGCCAGCTCACCACCAGCGGGAGGGTACGAGCAGTACTTC | CASSPPAGGYEQYF
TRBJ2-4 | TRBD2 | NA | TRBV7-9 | TGTGCCAGCAGCCCACCGGGACTAGCCTCGCCGAGTAAACAGTACTTC | CASSPPGLASPSKQYF
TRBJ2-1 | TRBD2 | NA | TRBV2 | TGTGCCAGCAACCGCGGGGACTACTATGAGCAGTTCTTC | CASNRGDYYEQFF
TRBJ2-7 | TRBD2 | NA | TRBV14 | TGTGCCAGCAGCCAAGATCAGGGAGCGCGGGGGAACGAGCAGTACTTC | CASSQDQGARGNEQYF
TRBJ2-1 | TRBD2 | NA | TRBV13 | TGTGCCAGCGGGGGGGACCATCGTTCCTACAATGAGCAGTTCTTC | CASGGDHRSYNEQFF
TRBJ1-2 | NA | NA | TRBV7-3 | TGTGCCAGCAGCTTAAATGGGGCCCCAGCACGGTATGGCTACACCTTC | CASSLNGAPARYGYTF
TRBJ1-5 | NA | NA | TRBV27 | TGTGCCAGCAGTCCACGGTTATCAGGCCAGCCCCAGCATTTT | CASSPRLSGQPQHF
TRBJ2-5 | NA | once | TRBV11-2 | TGTGCCAGCAGCTTAAGGGGCCCTGCCCCCGAGTTCAGTCTAGAGACCCAGTACTTC | CASSLRGPAPEFSLETQYF
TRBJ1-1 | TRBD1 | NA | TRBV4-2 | TGTGCCAGCAGCCAAGAGCCCAGGGGGCCCACTGAAGCTTTCTTT | CASSQEPRGPTEAFF
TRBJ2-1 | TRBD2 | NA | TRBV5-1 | TGCGCCAGCAGCTGGACTAGCGGGGACCCCAATGAGCAGTTCTTC | CASSWTSGDPNEQFF
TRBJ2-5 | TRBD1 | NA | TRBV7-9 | TGTGCCAGTTTTACAGGGGACCTTCAAGAGACCCAGTACTTC | CASFTGDLQETQYF
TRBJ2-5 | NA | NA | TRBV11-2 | TGTGCCAGCAGCTTAGTTTTCCTCGACCCGAGGGAGACCCAGTACTTC | CASSLVFLDPRETQYF
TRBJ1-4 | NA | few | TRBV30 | TGTGCCTGGAGTCCTGGGCCGGGGGAAAAACTGTTTTTT | CAWSPGPGEKLFF
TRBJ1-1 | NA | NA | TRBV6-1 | TGTGCCAGCAGAACACAGGGAATTGCTGAAGCTTTCTTT | CASRTQGIAEAFF
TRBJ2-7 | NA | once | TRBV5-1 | TGCGCCAGCAGCTTGATAGGGGGTGGGTGGGAGCAGTACTTC | CASSLIGGGWEQYF
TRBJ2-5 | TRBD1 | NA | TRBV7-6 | TGTGCCAGCAGCCCTTACAGGGGCCAAGAGACCCAGTACTTC | CASSPYRGQETQYF
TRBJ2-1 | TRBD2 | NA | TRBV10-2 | TGCGCCAGCATCTTACTAGCGGGAGGGGAGCAGTTCTTC | CASILLAGGEQFF
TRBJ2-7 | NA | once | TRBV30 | TGTGCCTGGAGTGTACAGGCCCCGGCGCAGTACTTC | CAWSVQAPAQYF
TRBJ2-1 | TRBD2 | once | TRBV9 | TGTGCCAGCAGCGTAGGGGGGGGACTAGAGGAGCAGTTCTTC | CASSVGGGLEEQFF
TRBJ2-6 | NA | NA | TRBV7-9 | TGTGCCAGCAGCTTAGCTACTGGGGCCAACGTCCTGACTTTC | CASSLATGANVLTF
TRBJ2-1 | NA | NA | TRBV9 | TGTGCCAGCAGCGTAGTGGAGGGGACGGTCTACAATGAGCAGTTCTTC | CASSVVEGTVYNEQFF
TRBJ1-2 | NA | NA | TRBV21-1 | TGTGCCAGCAGCAAAATTAACAGGGGGGGGAATGGCTACACCTTC | CASSKINRGGNGYTF
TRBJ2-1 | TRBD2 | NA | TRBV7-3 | TGTGCCAGCAGCTTATATACTAGCGGGAGGGATGAGCAGTTCTTC | CASSLYTSGRDEQFF
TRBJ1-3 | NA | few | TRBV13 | TGTGCCAGCAGCTATTACAGGGACGGCAACACCATATATTTT | CASSYYRDGNTIYF
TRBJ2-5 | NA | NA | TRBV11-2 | TGTGCCAGCAGCTTAGGGGTCGGGGAGACCCAGTACTTC | CASSLGVGETQYF
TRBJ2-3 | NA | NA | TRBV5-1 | TGCGCCAGCAGCTTGGGCCTAGCGACAGATACGCAGTATTTT | CASSLGLATDTQYF
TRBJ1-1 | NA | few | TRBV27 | TGTGCCAGCAGTTTTAACAGCGGGGAGACTGAAGCTTTCTTT | CASSFNSGETEAFF
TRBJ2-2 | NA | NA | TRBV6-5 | TGTGCCAGCCAGGGAATAGTCACCGGGGAGCTGTTTTTT | CASQGIVTGELFF
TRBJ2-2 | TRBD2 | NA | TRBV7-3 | TGTGCCAGCAGTATTTATATTGCGGGAGGCCCCACCGGGGAGCTGTTTTTT | CASSIYIAGGPTGELFF
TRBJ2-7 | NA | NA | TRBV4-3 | TGCGCCAGCAGCCAAGATCGCCCGGGCTCCTACGAGCAGTACTTC | CASSQDRPGSYEQYF
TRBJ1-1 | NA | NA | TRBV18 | TGTGCCAGCTCACCTCGAGGTCAGAACACTGAAGCTTTCTTT | CASSPRGQNTEAFF
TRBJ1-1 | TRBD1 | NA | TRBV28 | TGTGCCAGCAGCAGTCCCGGGACAGGGGTTGGCACTGAAGCTTTCTTT | CASSSPGTGVGTEAFF
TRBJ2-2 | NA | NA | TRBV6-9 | TGTGCCAGCAGTTATCCCGCGATGGCGGGGGGGGAGCTGTTTTTT | CASSYPAMAGGELFF
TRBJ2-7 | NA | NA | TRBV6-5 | TGTGCCAGCAGTTGGAGGGACTCCTACGAGCAGTACTTC | CASSWRDSYEQYF
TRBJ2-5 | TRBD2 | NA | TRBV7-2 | TGTGCCAGCAGCTTCCGACCGGGACTAGCGGGAGATAAGACCCAGTACTTC | CASSFRPGLAGDKTQYF
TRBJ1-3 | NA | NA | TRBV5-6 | TGTGCCACGGCGGGGGGACGGGAAGCGGACACCATATATTTT | CATAGGREADTIYF
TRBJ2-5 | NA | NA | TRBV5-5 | TGTGCCAGCAGCCATCCGGTCCAAGAGACCCAGTACTTC | CASSHPVQETQYF
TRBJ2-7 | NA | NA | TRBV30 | TGTGCCTGGAGTGACAGGGATCCGGACGAGCAGTACTTC | CAWSDRDPDEQYF
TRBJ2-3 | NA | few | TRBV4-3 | TGCGCCAGCAGCCAAGATTCAGAAGATACGCAGTATTTT | CASSQDSEDTQYF
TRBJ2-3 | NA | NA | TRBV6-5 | TGTGCCAGCAGTTATTTCGGGAAGCTGGATACGCAGTATTTT | CASSYFGKLDTQYF
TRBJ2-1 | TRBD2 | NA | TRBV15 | TGTGCCACCAGCAGAACTAGCGGGATTCTAGGGGATGAGCAGTTCTTC | CATSRTSGILGDEQFF
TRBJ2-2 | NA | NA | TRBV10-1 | TGCGCCAGTTCCCCCAGGGTTGCTAACACCGGGGAGCTGTTTTTT | CASSPRVANTGELFF
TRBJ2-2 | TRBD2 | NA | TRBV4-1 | TGCGCCAGCAGCCACGACACACCCGGGAGGTCGGGCGGGGAGCTGTTTTTT | CASSHDTPGRSGGELFF
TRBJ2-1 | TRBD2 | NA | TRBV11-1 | TGTGCCAGCACCTGGACTAGCGGGGATACCTACAATGAGCAGTTCTTC | CASTWTSGDTYNEQFF
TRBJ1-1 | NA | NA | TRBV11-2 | TGTGCCAGCAGCTTAGTAGATGCGAACACTGAAGCTTTCTTT | CASSLVDANTEAFF
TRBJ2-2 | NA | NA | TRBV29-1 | TGCAGCGTGGCCCCCCGAGGTGCTACCGGGGAGCTGTTTTTT | CSVAPRGATGELFF
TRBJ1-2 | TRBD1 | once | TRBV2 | TGTGCCAGAAGAGACAGGGGGCTGCTAGGCTACACCTTC | CARRDRGLLGYTF
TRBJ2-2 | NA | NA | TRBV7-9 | TGTGCCAGCAGTCTGAACACCGGGGAGCTGTTTTTT | CASSLNTGELFF
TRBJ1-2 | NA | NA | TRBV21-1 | TGTGCCAGCAGCAAGGGCGGGCGTTTCTATGGCTACACCTTC | CASSKGGRFYGYTF
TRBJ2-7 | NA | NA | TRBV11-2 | TGTGCCAGCAGCTTAGGGGAGGCAGGAGTTGGGGGCTACGAGCAGTACTTC | CASSLGEAGVGGYEQYF
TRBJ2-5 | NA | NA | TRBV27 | TGTGCCAGCAGTCCCCCCACCGGAGAGACCCAGTACTTC | CASSPPTGETQYF
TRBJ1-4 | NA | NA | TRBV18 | TGTGCCAGCTCCCGTAACAGGGAAGGTGAAAAACTGTTTTTT | CASSRNREGEKLFF
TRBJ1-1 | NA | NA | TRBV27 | TGTGCCAGCAGCCTTACAGGGTACACTGAAGCTTTCTTT | CASSLTGYTEAFF
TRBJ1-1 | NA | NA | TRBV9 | TGTGCCAGCAGCCGCGACGGGACATCTGAAGCTTTCTTT | CASSRDGTSEAFF
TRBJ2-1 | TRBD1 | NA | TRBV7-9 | TGTGCCAGCAGCCTGTCGACAGGGGAAAACAATGAGCAGTTCTTC | CASSLSTGENNEQFF
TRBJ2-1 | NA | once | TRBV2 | TGTGCCAGCAGGGCAACCAATGAGCAGTTCTTC | CASRATNEQFF
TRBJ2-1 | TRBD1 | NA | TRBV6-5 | TGTGCCAGCAGACCCAGGGACAGCTACAATGAGCAGTTCTTC | CASRPRDSYNEQFF
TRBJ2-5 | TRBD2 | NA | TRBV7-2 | TGTGCCAGCAGCCCGGGACTACGCTCATTCCAAGAGACCCAGTACTTC | CASSPGLRSFQETQYF